This T cell receptor beta chain appears in the sequencing data of a study of blood T cell repertoires in COVID-19. Whole-study context: From the United States, Italy and Spain came samples of acute and convalescent COVID-19. In each case, the material was cDNA or gDNA derived from T cells, B-cell-depleted T cells, or PBMCs.

As originally analysed: Amplifying reference gene primers gave estimates of nucleated cell counts. TCRdb's copy holds only in-frame clones and misses some; the assay was immunoSEQ multiplex PCR. V and J calls and clone size are as listed in that table; D and trimming were resolved from the DNA. Of approximately 200,000 clones detected, 84% appear once; the ten largest clones hold 3%. The germline V gene has CDR1 SGHRS and CDR2 YFSETQ. V was trimmed by 0 bases and J by 0 bases, leaving 11 bases between them. The CDR3 covers 16 residues. Sequencing used peripheral blood. This clonotype was obtained from a woman in her 30s who had recovered from COVID-19. The chain links TRBV5-1 to TRBJ2-3, with D hard to call. This chain's CDR3 is CASSLGVTRSTDTQYF. The CDR3 DNA is TGCGCCAGCAGCTTGGGGGTGACTCGTAGCACAGATACGCAGTATTTT.